This T cell receptor beta chain derives from a study of metastatic and nonmetastatic thyroid tumors. Treatment of any kind had been given to no patient before thyroid surgery. Original methodology: Differences in CDR3 between clinicopathological groups were drawn on to build a classifier intended to discriminate distant-metastatic papillary thyroid cancer patients. Using MiXCR, TCRdb re-called clones from the PCR reads. The V and J calls were not made by the authors but by TCRdb's processing. Of more than 40,000 clones in the sample, roughly 4% are singletons; the top ten hold around a tenth. This clone was detected a few times. CDR1 and CDR2 from the germline V gene are SGHNT and YENEEA. The V and J ends lost 5 bases and 6 bases respectively, with 17 bases between them. The CDR3 has 15 residues.

The J gene is TRBJ2-1, the V gene TRBV11-3; perhaps D is TRBD1 or TRBD2 (5 bases each). The origin of this receptor is a female donor with papillary thyroid cancer or a benign thyroid nodule (not recorded which). Some clones in this sample may be carry-over from other donors' samples. The sample taken for sequencing was blood. The CDR3 here is CASSGGAPRPNEQFF. The DNA for the CDR3 is TGTGCCAGCAGCGGGGGAGCCCCTAGGCCCAATGAGCAGTTCTTC.